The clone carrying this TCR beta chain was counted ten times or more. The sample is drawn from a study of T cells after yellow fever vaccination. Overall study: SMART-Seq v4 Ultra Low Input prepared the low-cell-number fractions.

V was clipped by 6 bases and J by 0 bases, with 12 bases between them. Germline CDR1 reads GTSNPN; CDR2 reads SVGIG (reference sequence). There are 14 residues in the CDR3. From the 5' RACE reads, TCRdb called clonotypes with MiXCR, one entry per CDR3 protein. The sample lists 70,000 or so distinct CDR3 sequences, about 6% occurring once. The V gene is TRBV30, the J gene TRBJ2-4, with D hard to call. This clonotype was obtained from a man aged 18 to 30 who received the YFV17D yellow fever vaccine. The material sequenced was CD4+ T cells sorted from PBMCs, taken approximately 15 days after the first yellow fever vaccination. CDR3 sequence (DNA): TGTGCCTGCCCCCCTTTACTAGCCAAAAACATTCAGTACTTC. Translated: CACPPLLAKNIQYF.